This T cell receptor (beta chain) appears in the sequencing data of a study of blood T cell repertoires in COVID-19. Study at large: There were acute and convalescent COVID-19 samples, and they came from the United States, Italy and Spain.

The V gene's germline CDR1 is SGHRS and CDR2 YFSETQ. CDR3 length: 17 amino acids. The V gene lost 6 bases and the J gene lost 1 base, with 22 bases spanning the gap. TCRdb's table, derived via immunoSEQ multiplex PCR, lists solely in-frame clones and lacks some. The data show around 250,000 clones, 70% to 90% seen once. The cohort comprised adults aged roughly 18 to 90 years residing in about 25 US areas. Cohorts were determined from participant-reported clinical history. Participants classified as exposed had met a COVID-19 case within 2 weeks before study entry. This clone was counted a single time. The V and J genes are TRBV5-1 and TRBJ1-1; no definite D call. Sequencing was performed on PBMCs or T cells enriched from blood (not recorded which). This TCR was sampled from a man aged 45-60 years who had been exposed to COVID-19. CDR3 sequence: CASIPGSSGPWNTEAFF. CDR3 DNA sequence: TGCGCCAGCATTCCCGGGAGCTCCGGACCGTGGAACACTGAAGCTTTCTTT.